This T cell receptor beta chain was obtained from a study of T cell repertoires in aging, cancer and after chemotherapy. Overall study: Clear clonal overlap appeared across healthy donor samples taken over several months to years. The study, taken as a whole, reports: In cancer patients, declining TCR diversity with age involved lost richness and lost evenness. Rebound thymic output was suggested by rising median generation probability during chemotherapy in each cancer cohort. Immunological memory after chemotherapy cannot be judged from the repertoire data.

The length of the CDR3 is 16 residues. Germline CDR1 and CDR2: LNHDA and SQIVND (reference sequence). After removal of 3 bases from V and 2 bases from J, the junction contained 7 bases not matched to a gene. Only a few counts were recorded for this clonotype. Its specificity is unknown. A mixed TRB-A/B primer pool amplified rearranged TRB by multiplex touch-down PCR. Each CDR3 protein gets one entry after TCRdb re-called the multiplex PCR reads with MiXCR. The sample carries 13,000 or so distinct CDR3 sequences, around 25% recorded once. Amplification of TCR beta used genomic DNA extracted from peripheral blood.

The TCR was taken from a human donor in good health. The sequencing input was blood. This sequence joins TRBV19 and TRBJ1-2, with 9 bases identical to TRBD1. CDR3 bases: TGTGCCAGTAGTATGGGACAGGGAGGCCTGAACTATGGCTACACCTTC. Residues: CASSMGQGGLNYGYTF.